Given below is one T cell receptor beta chain in context. This sample was taken from a study of human T cells and chemical hapten exposure. Study in general: Across the whole study, which lasted approximately 5.5 months, patients were given diphenylcyclopropenone on the scalp once a week. Alopecia areata, totalis or universalis affected patients, mainly female. On the upper back, patch tests were applied with 0.01% DPC and read at 6 days.

The sample's time point: patch test 2, 6 weeks after DPC sensitization. Regarding treatment: therapeutic diphenylcyclopropenone sensitization with weekly scalp DPC. TCRdb re-called the RACE reads through MiXCR, storing one row per CDR3 protein. The sample contains about 350,000 distinct CDR3 sequences, around 6% of which appear only once. Sequenced material: whole blood, taken in connection with sensitization to the hapten diphenylcyclopropenone (DPC). The clonotype comes from a woman aged 18-29 years with alopecia areata. Some clones in this sample may be carry-over from other donors' samples.

The CDR3 DNA sequence: TGCAGTGCTAATGAACCTACTAGCGGGGGGCCCACAGATACGCAGTATTTT. Its translation: CSANEPTSGGPTDTQYF. V usage is TRBV20-1 and J usage is TRBJ2-3; 12 bases map to TRBD2. CDR3 length: 17 residues. The V gene's germline CDR1 is DFQATT and CDR2 SNEGSKA (reference sequence). V was pared by 4 bases and J by 2 bases, with 10 bases of the junction left unmatched.